Below, 9 T cell receptor beta chains from the same sample are listed, as sequenced in a study of regulatory T cells in long-lasting Graves disease. Time point meaning: newly diagnosed GD, antithyroid drugs for less than 3 months. The TCR library was prepared using RNA isolated from PBMCs. iRepertoire HTBI primers and Arm-PCR of CDR3 regions built TCR beta libraries. TCRdb processed the multiplex PCR reads anew with MiXCR; each CDR3 protein has one entry. The data contain hundreds of thousands of distinct CDR3 sequences, less than 20% of them singletons. This specimen consisted of peripheral blood mononuclear cells (PBMCs), obtained at new diagnosis, from a patient treated with antithyroid drugs. The receptors shown here come from a female donor with Graves disease.

J is TRBJ2-7 and V is TRBV12-3 or TRBV12-4; maybe TRBD2 (7 bases). The V and J ends lost 4 bases and 3 bases respectively, with 13 bases between them. The CDR3 loop spans 14 amino acids. The CDR3 sequence is CASSSSGTNYEQYF. For the CDR3, the DNA is TGTGCCAGCAGTTCAAGCGGGACAAACTACGAGCAGTACTTC.

This clonotype was seen repeatedly, ten times or more. The J gene is TRBJ1-6, the V gene TRBV28; possibly TRBD1 for D (6 bases). The ends were cut back, 5 bases at V and 8 bases at J, with 13 bases in the middle. CDR3 size: 14 residues. Per the germline V gene, CDR1 is MDHEN and CDR2 is SYDVKM. The CDR3 here is CASSAQNRDSPLHF. CDR3 DNA: TGTGCCAGCAGTGCGCAAAACAGGGATTCACCCCTCCACTTT.

This clonotype was counted ten times or more. This chain connects TRBV20-1 to TRBJ1-5; weak D call: TRBD1 (6 bases). The CDR3 contains 13 residues. Trimming removed 3 bases at V and 7 bases at J, with 13 bases between. Looked up from germline, CDR1 is DFQATT and CDR2 is SNEGSKA (reference sequence). The CDR3: CSASTGWEQPQHF. Here the CDR3 DNA reads TGCAGTGCTAGTACAGGGTGGGAACAGCCCCAGCATTTT.

This rearrangement joins TRBV5-1 to TRBJ2-2; D may be TRBD1 (5 bases). This CDR3 is 15 amino acids long. V was trimmed by 0 bases and J by 7 bases, leaving 13 bases between them. Germline V gene sequence: CDR1 SGHRS, CDR2 YFSETQ. The CDR3: CASSLGAGIFGELFF. The CDR3 DNA reads as TGCGCCAGCAGCTTGGGCGCAGGGATCTTCGGGGAGCTGTTTTTT.

This clonotype was counted ten times or more. The rearrangement uses TRBV7-3 and TRBJ2-7; D is possibly TRBD2 (6 bases). Trimming took off 1 base at V and 2 bases at J, with 12 bases between the two ends. The CDR3 is 15 amino acids. Germline CDR1 SGHTA, CDR2 FQGTGA. As DNA, the CDR3 is TGTGCCAGCAGCTTAATGGGGGGACTGACCTACGAGCAGTACTTC. It yields the protein CASSLMGGLTYEQYF.

Ten or more counts support this clonotype. The chain is built from TRBV20-1 and TRBJ2-3; 14 bases align to TRBD2. Germline V CDR1 and CDR2: DFQATT, SNEGSKA (reference sequence). This CDR3 region has 17 residues. V lost 3 bases to trimming and J lost 3 bases; unmatched junction nucleotides: 8. This CDR3 is CSASSGLAGAGTDTQYF. The DNA of the CDR3 is TGCAGTGCTAGCTCGGGACTAGCGGGAGCGGGGACAGATACGCAGTATTTT.

The sample holds many counts of this clonotype. J is TRBJ1-4 and V is TRBV30, with TRBD1 identical over 7 bases. Trimming took 5 bases from V and 7 from J; bases not matched to a gene: 10. This CDR3 spans 14 amino acids. Germline V gene data show CDR1 as GTSNPN and CDR2 as SVGIG (reference sequence). This CDR3 is CAWCETGRGEKLFF. The CDR3, as DNA: TGTGCCTGGTGCGAGACAGGGAGAGGTGAAAAACTGTTTTTT. Based on the CDR3 plus reference TRBV30 and TRBJ1-4, the full variable domain is SQTIHQWPATLVQPVGSPLSLECTVEGTSNPNLYWYRQAAGRGLQLLFYSVGIGQISSEVPQNLSASRPQDRQFILSSKKLLLSDSGFYLCAWCETGRGEKLFFGSGTQLSVL.

In regard to this clonotype: A read error may explain this, as a much larger clone is one base away. The conserved closing phenylalanine or tryptophan is absent in this CDR3, likely reflecting a read error. V is TRBV6-1 and J is TRBJ2-5; 9 bases are a match to TRBD2. V shed 6 bases, J shed 5 bases, and the junction held 13 bases outside the gene matches. In germline, CDR1 is MNHNS, CDR2 SASEGT. There are 16 residues in the CDR3. The CDR3 reads CASSPLAGGPGETQYL. The CDR3 DNA sequence: TGTGCCAGCAGCCCGTTGGCGGGAGGGCCAGGGGAGACCCAGTACCTC.

This clonotype was seen repeatedly, ten times or more. The V gene is TRBV20-1, the J gene TRBJ2-7, with unresolved D. This CDR3 is 16 amino acids long. From germline, CDR1 is DFQATT and CDR2 SNEGSKA (reference sequence). The V end was cut by 6 bases, the J end by 5 bases, with 26 bases between. The CDR3 nucleotides read TGCAGTGCCGTGCCCCCGGATCCACCTCGCCCCCACGAGCAGTACTTC. Protein product: CSAVPPDPPRPHEQYF.